The table lists the clone carrying this T cell receptor (beta chain) with a count of one. Antigen specificity is unknown. The sample comes from a study of OX40 agonist ivuxolimab in advanced cancers. In the study overall: All patients had ivuxolimab intravenously every 2 weeks at 0.01 to 10 mg/kg.

V was clipped by 3 bases and J by 7 bases, with 16 bases between them. Germline assignment: CDR1 ENHRY and CDR2 SYGVKD. CDR3 length: 14 amino acids. Study-wide findings and caveats: Relative to CD4+ cells, CD8+ T cells on average had more expanded clones. In the 0.1-3.0 mg/kg groups, partial responders showed among the lowest expansion. There was clonal expansion of CD4+ and CD8+ blood T cells by week 6 at 0.1 to 3.0 mg/kg.

Sequencing was performed with immunoSEQ multiplex PCR; in TCRdb, only in-frame clones are kept and a portion is missing. The sample consists of some 11,000 clones, roughly four fifths of them appearing once. The V call is TRBV10-3, the J call TRBJ2-7; D is tentatively TRBD1 or TRBD2 (7 bases each). The material sequenced was CD4+ or CD8+ T cells sorted from blood, taken in a trial of the OX40 agonist ivuxolimab. The clonotype comes from an adult with an advanced solid tumor such as melanoma, head and neck, liver or kidney cancer. CDR3 protein: CAISDQGGTGEQYF. CDR3 in DNA: TGTGCCATCAGTGATCAGGGGGGGACCGGTGAGCAGTACTTC.